The following is a T cell receptor beta chain sequence with its context. This clone was observed a few times. The antigen it binds to is not known. No base quality values were provided; no much bigger clone lies one nucleotide off. These data are taken from a study of control samples from healthy donors and cancer patients (dated by TCRdb to 2020 to 2022). Preparation of the library involved the immunoSEQ multiplex PCR assay. TCRdb holds this immuneACCESS table with in-frame rearrangements only. Some clones are missing; in checked studies, unresolved V genes explain under half, and the rest has no known cause. Within this sample are about 44,000 clones, with 70% to 75% of them counted one time only. The ten largest clones capture approximately 17% of the sample. There are 14 amino acids in the CDR3, from cysteine to phenylalanine inclusive. Here the CDR3 DNA is all that survives: 42 bases in frame from base 1. Clipping removes 6 bases from V and 10 bases from J, with 9 as the unmatched junction base count. From a lookup of the germline V gene, CDR1 and CDR2 are SNHLY and FYNNEI.

Input material: formalin-fixed, paraffin-embedded tissue. Recombination connected TRBV2 to TRBJ1-6; 7 bases in between match TRBD1. This TCR was recovered from a male donor with melanoma. The DNA sequence is given as TGTGCCAGCAGCGGGCAGGGGGGGAGATCACCCCTCCACTTT. Its translation reads: CASSGQGGRSPLHF.